Reported below is one T cell receptor beta chain. The data stem from a study of blood T cell repertoires in COVID-19. On the study more broadly: Acute-phase and convalescent COVID-19 samples originated in the United States, Italy and Spain. In each case, the material was cDNA or gDNA derived from T cells, B-cell-depleted T cells, or PBMCs.

The CDR3 is 12 amino acids. The germline CDR1 and CDR2 sequences are SEHNR and FQNEAQ (reference sequence). Trimming at V came to 5 bases and at J to 13 bases, leaving 8 bases not matched to a gene. The authors' processing: Reference gene primers were amplified, and this amplification served to estimate nucleated cell counts. Only in-frame clones appear in the TCRdb table, and some are missing; sequencing was by immunoSEQ multiplex PCR. Clonal size and the V and J genes are those of that table, whereas D and trimming came from the DNA. The sample includes some 42,000 clones, approximately 90% of them seen just once.

This TCR was recovered from a man aged 45 to 65 with active COVID-19. The chain combines TRBV7-9 with TRBJ2-1, with TRBD1 matching over 7 bases. Specimen: peripheral blood. The CDR3 sequence: CASSPGQILQFF. DNA of the CDR3: TGTGCCAGCAGCCCGGGACAGATTTTACAGTTCTTC.